A selection of T cell receptor beta chains follows, all from one sample in a study of blood T cell repertoires in COVID-19. Data came from immunoSEQ multiplex PCR; TCRdb stores just in-frame clones and leaves some out. The sample holds about 260,000 clones, around 88% seen once. The source material was PBMCs or T cells enriched from blood (not recorded which). All receptors derive from a woman between 50 and 59 years old who had recovered from COVID-19. The CDR3 runs from the conserved cysteine through the conserved F or W. D genes are given only for firm matches. Where a row states a size, it is once, few, many or the class of an expanded clone; other rows omit it.

j_gene | abundance | v_gene | d_gene | CDR3nt | CDR3aa
TRBJ2-2 | . | TRBV7-7 | TRBD1 | TGTGCTAGCAGCCGAGAGACAGGGCACACCGGGGAGCTGTTTTTT | CASSRETGHTGELFF
TRBJ2-1 | . | TRBV7-2 | . | TGTGCCAGCAGCCCAGACACAGACTACAATGAGCAGTTCTTC | CASSPDTDYNEQFF
TRBJ2-1 | . | TRBV7-9 | TRBD2 | TGTGCCAGCAGCCTATGGACTAGCGGGACCGATGAGCAGTTCTTC | CASSLWTSGTDEQFF
TRBJ2-7 | . | TRBV6-5 | TRBD1 | TGTGCCAGCAGTTACGGGACAGACTTTCCCTACGAGCAGTACTTC | CASSYGTDFPYEQYF
TRBJ1-3 | . | TRBV9 | . | TGTGCCAGCAGCCCTCAGGGAGGGGGAAACACCATATATTTT | CASSPQGGGNTIYF
TRBJ2-1 | . | TRBV5-4 | TRBD2 | TGTGCCAGCAGCGCTAGCGGGGGCTACAATGAGCAGTTCTTC | CASSASGGYNEQFF
TRBJ1-2 | . | TRBV4-3 | . | TGCGCCAGCAGCCAAGACAGATCCTATGGCTACACCTTC | CASSQDRSYGYTF
TRBJ1-4 | . | TRBV11-2 | . | TGTGCCAGCAGCCCCCGGCGCCTAGCTAATGAAAAACTGTTTTTT | CASSPRRLANEKLFF
TRBJ1-5 | . | TRBV4-1 | . | TGCGCCAGCAGCCAAGAATATCGGGTAAATCAGCCCCAGCATTTT | CASSQEYRVNQPQHF
TRBJ1-3 | . | TRBV4-3 | . | TGCGCCAGCAGCCAAGTACAACCACGCTCTGGAAACACCATATATTTT | CASSQVQPRSGNTIYF
TRBJ2-5 | . | TRBV4-1 | . | TGCGCCAGCAGCAGGCCAGCGGAAGAGACCCAGTACTTC | CASSRPAEETQYF
TRBJ1-1 | . | TRBV3-1/TRBV3-2 | . | TGTGCCAGCAGCCAAGAAGATAGTTCGACTTTCTTT | CASSQEDSSTFF
TRBJ1-3 | . | TRBV7-8 | TRBD1 | TGTGCCAGCAGCGCCCGCAGGGGGCCAGGCTCTGGAAACACCATATATTTT | CASSARRGPGSGNTIYF
TRBJ1-4 | . | TRBV5-6 | . | TGTGCCAGCAGCCCTACGATTAGCGGTGAAAAACTGTTTTTT | CASSPTISGEKLFF
TRBJ1-2 | . | TRBV30 | TRBD1 | TGTGCCTGGAGTGGGTGGACAGGGGACCTCAACTATGGCTACACCTTC | CAWSGWTGDLNYGYTF
TRBJ1-5 | . | TRBV4-1 | . | TGCGCCAGCAGCCGCATGGGGGGGTCGATCCAGCCCCAGCATTTT | CASSRMGGSIQPQHF
TRBJ1-6 | . | TRBV5-1 | . | TGCGCCAGCAGCTTGGAAGGCGGCAGGGGAAGTTCACCCCTCCACTTT | CASSLEGGRGSSPLHF
TRBJ2-1 | once | TRBV7-2 | . | TGTGCCAGCAGCGTCGACAGAAACTTTAACTACAATGAGCAGTTCTTC | CASSVDRNFNYNEQFF
TRBJ1-2 | . | TRBV19 | TRBD1 | TGTGCCAGTAGTTTGGGACAGGGGGTGGCTGGCTACACCTTC | CASSLGQGVAGYTF
TRBJ2-2 | . | TRBV28 | . | TGTGCCAGCAGTCCCATCGACAGCCGCACCGGGGAGCTGTTTTTT | CASSPIDSRTGELFF
TRBJ2-3 | once | TRBV4-2 | TRBD2 | TGTGCCAGCAGCCATTGGGGGACTAGCGGGAGGACAGATACGCAGTATTTT | CASSHWGTSGRTDTQYF
TRBJ2-6 | few | TRBV7-9 | TRBD1 | TGTGCCAGCAGCCCAGGGTGGACAGGGGTACCCTCTGGGGCCAACGTCCTGACTTTC | CASSPGWTGVPSGANVLTF
TRBJ2-6 | . | TRBV18 | TRBD1 | TGTGCCAGCTCACGGATACAGGGGGCTGGGGCCAACGTCCTGACTTTC | CASSRIQGAGANVLTF
TRBJ1-4 | . | TRBV4-3 | TRBD1 | TGCGCCAGCAGCCAAATTGGACAGGCCGAAAATGAAAAACTGTTTTTT | CASSQIGQAENEKLFF
TRBJ1-2 | . | TRBV19 | . | TGTGCCAGTAGTATAGTGCAGGGGAACTATGGCTACACCTTC | CASSIVQGNYGYTF
TRBJ2-3 | . | TRBV4-2 | TRBD2 | TGTGCCAGCAGCCAATGGGCCGGGACTAGCACCACAGATACGCAGTATTTT | CASSQWAGTSTTDTQYF
TRBJ1-6 | . | TRBV9 | . | TGTGCCAGCAGCGCCGGAACAGGATTCTATAATTCACCCCTCCACTTT | CASSAGTGFYNSPLHF
TRBJ1-5 | . | TRBV19 | . | TGTGCCAGTAGTATTGTAGGGGGAGACAATCAGCCCCAGCATTTT | CASSIVGGDNQPQHF
TRBJ1-2 | once | TRBV11-3 | TRBD1 | TGTGCCAGCAGCAGGACAGGGGGCGACTATGGCTACACCTTC | CASSRTGGDYGYTF
TRBJ2-2 | . | TRBV7-9 | TRBD2 | TGTGCCAGCAGCACACGGACTAGCGGGAGGGTCGGGGAGCTGTTTTTT | CASSTRTSGRVGELFF